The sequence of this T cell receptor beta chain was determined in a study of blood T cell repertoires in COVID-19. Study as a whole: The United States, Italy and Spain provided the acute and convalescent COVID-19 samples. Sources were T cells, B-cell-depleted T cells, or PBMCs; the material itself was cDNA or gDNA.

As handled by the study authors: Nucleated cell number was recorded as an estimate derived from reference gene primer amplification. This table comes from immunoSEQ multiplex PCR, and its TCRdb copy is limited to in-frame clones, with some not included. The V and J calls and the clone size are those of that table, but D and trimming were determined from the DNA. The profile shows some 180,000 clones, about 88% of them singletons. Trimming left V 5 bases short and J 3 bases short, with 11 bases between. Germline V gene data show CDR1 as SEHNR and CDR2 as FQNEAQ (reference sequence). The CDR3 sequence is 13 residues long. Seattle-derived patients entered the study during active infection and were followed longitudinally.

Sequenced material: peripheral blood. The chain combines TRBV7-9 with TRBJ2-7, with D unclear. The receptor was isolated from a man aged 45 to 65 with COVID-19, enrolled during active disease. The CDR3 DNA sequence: TGTGCCAGCAGCCCAGGCAGTTTCTACGAGCAGTACTTC. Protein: CASSPGSFYEQYF.